The present T cell receptor (beta chain) was sequenced within a study of T cell repertoires in cytomegalovirus infection (dated by TCRdb to the late 2010s). Looking at the study overall: Donor HLA type was relevant to the analysis, as public TCR beta signatures indicated carriage of CMV infection together with the matching HLA type. General findings and caveats noted by the study authors: The ex vivo response was dominated by HLA-C-restricted CMV-specific TCR beta clonotypes, which also provided the single most frequent clonotype in two of eight donors. Cumulative frequency of public TCR beta family members discriminated carriers of CMV infection plus the relevant HLA type in this cohort and an independent 352-donor cohort.

This clonotype was recorded many times. No cognate antigen has been identified for it. Base quality data are lacking; no much larger clone is found one base away. From the germline V gene, CDR1 is MDHEN and CDR2 is SYDVKM. Trimming takes 4 bases from V and 0 bases from J, and the germline ends sit 12 bases apart. The CDR3 spans 15 residues, from the cysteine through the phenylalanine. The only DNA kept is the CDR3, 45 bases in frame from the first base. The instrument was an Illumina HiSeq 1500. In TCRdb, the public reads were trimmed at Q25 with fastp and aligned with MiXCR, with productive beta chains retained. Under each unique CDR3 protein, matching rows form one entry showing the most common genes and DNA. Here the sample has some 77,000 distinct CDR3 sequences; 3.7% occur a single time. Jointly, the top ten make up over 4.5% of the sample.

Recombination connected TRBV28 to TRBJ2-5; TRBD1 is a weak D gene call, 5 bases matching. The sequence was obtained from a human donor in good health (CMV status not recorded). Some clones in this sample may be carry-over from other donors' samples. The sample comprised PBMCs. The CDR3 here reads CASSSRQWYQETQYF. The sequenced DNA: TGTGCCAGCAGTTCTCGACAGTGGTACCAAGAGACCCAGTACTTC. When the CDR3 is completed using the reference TRBV28 and TRBJ2-5 genes on either side, the full variable domain is DVKVTQSSRYLVKRTGEKVFLECVQDMDHENMFWYRQDPGLGLRLIYFSYDVKMKEKGDIPEGYSVSREKKERFSLILESASTNQTSMYLCASSSRQWYQETQYFGPGTRLLVL.